Listed below are T cell receptor beta chains from one sample, sequenced in a study of cytomegalovirus exposure and HLA in healthy donors. Using immunoSEQ multiplex PCR, the repertoire was profiled, and TCRdb retains in-frame clones only, with some absent. This table holds 80,000 or so clones, 60% to 70% found once. Sequenced sample: PBMCs. Receptor source: a man aged 30 to 39 in good health and CMV-seropositive. CDR3s include the opening cysteine and the closing phenylalanine or tryptophan. Fields, in order: V gene, clone size, D gene, J gene, CDR3 DNA, CDR3 protein. A D gene is named only where the DNA matches it firmly. For some rows the clone size is stated as once, few or many, or as a class when expanded; others skip it.

v_gene: TRBV27
abundance: -
d_gene: -
j_gene: TRBJ2-5
CDR3nt: TGTGCCAGCAGTGGTCACAGGGACACAAGGGAGACCCAGTACTTC
CDR3aa: CASSGHRDTRETQYF

v_gene: TRBV27
abundance: -
d_gene: TRBD2
j_gene: TRBJ2-7
CDR3nt: TGTGCCAGCAGTTTGGGAGGGGCCGGATACTACGAGCAGTACTTC
CDR3aa: CASSLGGAGYYEQYF

v_gene: TRBV9
abundance: -
d_gene: -
j_gene: TRBJ1-2
CDR3nt: TGTGCCAGCTATAGCGCGAACGGCTACACCTTC
CDR3aa: CASYSANGYTF

v_gene: TRBV23-1
abundance: -
d_gene: TRBD1
j_gene: TRBJ2-7
CDR3nt: TGCGCCAGCATCCTGGACAGGATCGGCGAGCAGTACTTC
CDR3aa: CASILDRIGEQYF

v_gene: TRBV5-1
abundance: -
d_gene: -
j_gene: TRBJ1-2
CDR3nt: TGCGCCAGCAGCTTCGAGGGTCGCTACACCTTC
CDR3aa: CASSFEGRYTF

v_gene: TRBV5-4
abundance: -
d_gene: -
j_gene: TRBJ2-5
CDR3nt: TGTGCCAGTGCACGACAGCAAGAGACCCAGTACTTC
CDR3aa: CASARQQETQYF

v_gene: TRBV7-2
abundance: -
d_gene: -
j_gene: TRBJ2-7
CDR3nt: TGTGCCAGCAGCGAGGGCCCGGGGATCGGGGAGCAGTACTTC
CDR3aa: CASSEGPGIGEQYF

v_gene: TRBV27
abundance: -
d_gene: -
j_gene: TRBJ2-2
CDR3nt: TGTGCCAGCAGCTACGCCGGGGAGCTGTTTTTT
CDR3aa: CASSYAGELFF

v_gene: TRBV4-2
abundance: few
d_gene: -
j_gene: TRBJ1-4
CDR3nt: TGTGCCAGCAGCCAAGCCACGCTACGACACGATGAAAAACTGTTTTTT
CDR3aa: CASSQATLRHDEKLFF

v_gene: TRBV30
abundance: -
d_gene: -
j_gene: TRBJ2-1
CDR3nt: TGTGCCTGGAGTGAGACGGGTCTATACAATGAGCAGTTCTTC
CDR3aa: CAWSETGLYNEQFF

v_gene: TRBV6-1
abundance: -
d_gene: TRBD1
j_gene: TRBJ1-1
CDR3nt: TGTGCCAGCAGTGCCCGTAAAAATTATCCGGGACAGGCTGGCACTGAAGCTTTCTTT
CDR3aa: CASSARKNYPGQAGTEAFF

v_gene: TRBV5-5
abundance: many
d_gene: -
j_gene: TRBJ1-1
CDR3nt: TGTGCCAGCAGCTTTGGACATCTTAATGTGAACACTGAAGCTTTCTTT
CDR3aa: CASSFGHLNVNTEAFF

v_gene: TRBV7-9
abundance: -
d_gene: -
j_gene: TRBJ1-1
CDR3nt: TGTGCCAGCAGCCCACCGGGGGGAAGGAACACTGAAGCTTTCTTT
CDR3aa: CASSPPGGRNTEAFF

v_gene: TRBV5-1
abundance: few
d_gene: TRBD2
j_gene: TRBJ2-3
CDR3nt: TGCGCCAGCAGCTTACTAGCGGGGGGCACAGATACGCAGTATTTT
CDR3aa: CASSLLAGGTDTQYF

v_gene: TRBV6-4
abundance: -
d_gene: -
j_gene: TRBJ1-1
CDR3nt: TGTGCCAGCAGAGGAGCAGGGGTGGTCGACACTGAAGCTTTCTTT
CDR3aa: CASRGAGVVDTEAFF

v_gene: TRBV25-1
abundance: -
d_gene: TRBD2
j_gene: TRBJ2-5
CDR3nt: TGTGCCAGCAGTGAAGGGACTAGCTGGGGGTTTGGGACCCAGTACTTC
CDR3aa: CASSEGTSWGFGTQYF

v_gene: TRBV7-9
abundance: -
d_gene: -
j_gene: TRBJ1-4
CDR3nt: TGTGCCAGCAGCTTAGATGGGGCGAATGAAAAACTGTTTTTT
CDR3aa: CASSLDGANEKLFF

v_gene: TRBV11-3
abundance: few
d_gene: TRBD1
j_gene: TRBJ2-5
CDR3nt: TGTGCCAGCAGCCCTAGAGGGACAGCACAAGAGACCCAGTACTTC
CDR3aa: CASSPRGTAQETQYF

v_gene: TRBV15
abundance: -
d_gene: TRBD1
j_gene: TRBJ1-5
CDR3nt: TGTGCCACCAGCAGAGGCCAGGACAGGGGACCAAATCAGCCCCAGCATTTT
CDR3aa: CATSRGQDRGPNQPQHF

v_gene: TRBV29-1
abundance: few
d_gene: -
j_gene: TRBJ2-7
CDR3nt: TGCAGCGTTGCGGACAGAGGCTACGAGCAGTACTTC
CDR3aa: CSVADRGYEQYF

v_gene: TRBV7-9
abundance: -
d_gene: -
j_gene: TRBJ2-3
CDR3nt: TGTGCCAGCAGCTTGAAGATTGGGCAAGTGAACACAGATACGCAGTATTTT
CDR3aa: CASSLKIGQVNTDTQYF

v_gene: TRBV2
abundance: -
d_gene: -
j_gene: TRBJ2-2
CDR3nt: TGTGCCAGCACCAGGGTACAGAACACCGGGGAGCTGTTTTTT
CDR3aa: CASTRVQNTGELFF

v_gene: TRBV5-4
abundance: once
d_gene: TRBD1
j_gene: TRBJ2-3
CDR3nt: TGTGCCAGCAGCGGGGGACAGGGACCGGATACGCAGTATTTT
CDR3aa: CASSGGQGPDTQYF

v_gene: TRBV25-1
abundance: -
d_gene: -
j_gene: TRBJ2-1
CDR3nt: TGTGCCAGCAGTGACCCGGGAGTAATTAATTCCGGTGAGCAGTTCTTC
CDR3aa: CASSDPGVINSGEQFF

v_gene: TRBV11-1
abundance: few
d_gene: TRBD1
j_gene: TRBJ1-1
CDR3nt: TGTGCCAGCAGCTTAGACGGGACAGTCAACACTGAAGCTTTCTTT
CDR3aa: CASSLDGTVNTEAFF

v_gene: TRBV18
abundance: few
d_gene: TRBD2
j_gene: TRBJ2-3
CDR3nt: TGTGCCAGCTCACTTACTAGCGGGAGGACAGATACGCAGTATTTT
CDR3aa: CASSLTSGRTDTQYF

v_gene: TRBV19
abundance: large
d_gene: -
j_gene: TRBJ1-6
CDR3nt: TGTGCCAGTAGTGAACAGGTTATGAATTCACCCCTCCACTTT
CDR3aa: CASSEQVMNSPLHF

v_gene: TRBV11-1
abundance: -
d_gene: TRBD1
j_gene: TRBJ2-5
CDR3nt: TGTGCCAGCAGCTTAATTACCGGGACAGGAAGGAAAGAGACCCAGTACTTC
CDR3aa: CASSLITGTGRKETQYF

v_gene: TRBV9
abundance: once
d_gene: TRBD1
j_gene: TRBJ1-2
CDR3nt: TGTGCCAGCAGCGTACTCGGACAGGGGTTAGGTGGCTACACCTTC
CDR3aa: CASSVLGQGLGGYTF

v_gene: TRBV28
abundance: once
d_gene: -
j_gene: TRBJ1-5
CDR3nt: TGTGCCAGCAGTCGTGGAGAGAGTAGCAATCAGCCCCAGCATTTT
CDR3aa: CASSRGESSNQPQHF

v_gene: TRBV7-6
abundance: -
d_gene: -
j_gene: TRBJ1-1
CDR3nt: TGTGCCAGCAGCCACCCGAGGGAGAGCACTGAAGCTTTCTTT
CDR3aa: CASSHPRESTEAFF

v_gene: TRBV7-8
abundance: -
d_gene: TRBD2
j_gene: TRBJ2-3
CDR3nt: TGTGCCAGCAGCCCCCTAGCGGGAGGCCCCGCAGATACGCAGTATTTT
CDR3aa: CASSPLAGGPADTQYF

v_gene: TRBV4-1
abundance: once
d_gene: TRBD1
j_gene: TRBJ2-6
CDR3nt: TGCGCCAGCAGCCAAGGCGCGACAGGGTCTGGGGCCAACGTCCTGACTTTC
CDR3aa: CASSQGATGSGANVLTF

v_gene: TRBV6-5
abundance: -
d_gene: -
j_gene: TRBJ2-5
CDR3nt: TGTGCCAGCAGTTACGATCCACGGGGGACCCAAGAGACCCAGTACTTC
CDR3aa: CASSYDPRGTQETQYF

v_gene: TRBV5-8
abundance: -
d_gene: -
j_gene: TRBJ2-3
CDR3nt: TGTGCCAGCAGCTTGGCCTCGACAGATACGCAGTATTTT
CDR3aa: CASSLASTDTQYF

v_gene: TRBV5-4
abundance: few
d_gene: TRBD1
j_gene: TRBJ2-7
CDR3nt: TGTGCCAGCAGCTTAGGGGCAGGGGGCCCCTACGAGCAGTACTTC
CDR3aa: CASSLGAGGPYEQYF

v_gene: TRBV27
abundance: few
d_gene: -
j_gene: TRBJ2-7
CDR3nt: TGTGCCAGCTCCAGGCGGGGTGCTTCGCCCTACGAGCAGTACTTC
CDR3aa: CASSRRGASPYEQYF

v_gene: TRBV28
abundance: -
d_gene: -
j_gene: TRBJ2-7
CDR3nt: TGTGCCAGCACGAGGGATACCTTATACGAGCAGTACTTC
CDR3aa: CASTRDTLYEQYF

v_gene: TRBV30
abundance: -
d_gene: TRBD1
j_gene: TRBJ1-3
CDR3nt: TGTGCCTGGAAGTTACAGGGGAACGGAAACACCATATATTTT
CDR3aa: CAWKLQGNGNTIYF

v_gene: TRBV5-1
abundance: few
d_gene: TRBD2
j_gene: TRBJ2-7
CDR3nt: TGCGCCAGCAGCCCGGGACTAGCGGACGACGAAGCCTACGAGCAGTACTTC
CDR3aa: CASSPGLADDEAYEQYF

v_gene: TRBV27
abundance: -
d_gene: -
j_gene: TRBJ2-5
CDR3nt: TGTGCCAGCAGTCCGGTCGGGGATCAAGAGACCCAGTACTTC
CDR3aa: CASSPVGDQETQYF

v_gene: TRBV15
abundance: -
d_gene: TRBD1
j_gene: TRBJ1-1
CDR3nt: TGTGCCACCAGCAGAAAGGGTACAGGGGGCAACTTAGCGGAAGCTTTCTTT
CDR3aa: CATSRKGTGGNLAEAFF

v_gene: TRBV2
abundance: -
d_gene: TRBD1
j_gene: TRBJ2-5
CDR3nt: TGTGCCAGCAGTGGGCAGGACAGGGCGGAGACCCAGTACTTC
CDR3aa: CASSGQDRAETQYF

v_gene: TRBV7-6
abundance: -
d_gene: TRBD2
j_gene: TRBJ2-7
CDR3nt: TGTGCCAGCAGCACGACTAGCGGGAGGGCCGCGCCCTACGAGCAGTACTTC
CDR3aa: CASSTTSGRAAPYEQYF

v_gene: TRBV2
abundance: once
d_gene: -
j_gene: TRBJ1-1
CDR3nt: TGTGCCAGCAGTGACAGTCTTGACACTGAAGCTTTCTTT
CDR3aa: CASSDSLDTEAFF

v_gene: TRBV5-4
abundance: -
d_gene: TRBD1
j_gene: TRBJ1-2
CDR3nt: TGTGCCAGCAGCCCCGGAGGTAGGGGGCGTGGCTACACCTTC
CDR3aa: CASSPGGRGRGYTF

v_gene: TRBV19
abundance: -
d_gene: -
j_gene: TRBJ1-2
CDR3nt: TGTGCCAGTACGGGGGAAAACTATGGCTACACCTTC
CDR3aa: CASTGENYGYTF

v_gene: TRBV4-2
abundance: -
d_gene: TRBD2
j_gene: TRBJ2-5
CDR3nt: TGTGCCAGCAGCCCTATTGAGCGGGAGAATAGGGAGACCCAGTACTTC
CDR3aa: CASSPIERENRETQYF

v_gene: TRBV1
abundance: once
d_gene: -
j_gene: TRBJ2-4
CDR3nt: TGCACCAGCAGCCTCCGTTTGTGGGGGGAGGTCAAAAACATTCAGTACTTC
CDR3aa: CTSSLRLWGEVKNIQYF

v_gene: TRBV28
abundance: -
d_gene: -
j_gene: TRBJ1-2
CDR3nt: TGTGCCAGCAGTTTAGGCCACAGGGCTAGCTATGGCTACACCTTC
CDR3aa: CASSLGHRASYGYTF

v_gene: TRBV10-1
abundance: -
d_gene: -
j_gene: TRBJ2-7
CDR3nt: TGCGCCAGCATCATTCGGCGCAGGGGCACCTACGAGCAGTACTTC
CDR3aa: CASIIRRRGTYEQYF

v_gene: TRBV5-1
abundance: few
d_gene: TRBD2
j_gene: TRBJ2-7
CDR3nt: TGCGCCAGCAGCTTGGAAGCGGGGGCCCGGAGGGACGAGCAGTACTTC
CDR3aa: CASSLEAGARRDEQYF

v_gene: TRBV4-1
abundance: once
d_gene: TRBD1
j_gene: TRBJ2-7
CDR3nt: TGCGCCAGCAGCCAACGCGACAGGGGGCGCAGGGACGAGCAGTACTTC
CDR3aa: CASSQRDRGRRDEQYF

v_gene: TRBV29-1
abundance: few
d_gene: -
j_gene: TRBJ2-7
CDR3nt: TGCAGCGTCCAAACCCAGGGACACAGCTCCTACGAGCAGTACTTC
CDR3aa: CSVQTQGHSSYEQYF

v_gene: TRBV5-1
abundance: -
d_gene: -
j_gene: TRBJ1-2
CDR3nt: TGCGCCAGCAGCTTGGAGGGACATGTAGCAGGGGCTGGCTACACCTTC
CDR3aa: CASSLEGHVAGAGYTF

v_gene: TRBV7-9
abundance: -
d_gene: -
j_gene: TRBJ2-1
CDR3nt: TGTGCCAGCAGCTTACTCGGGTACAAGGCGAATGAGCAGTTCTTC
CDR3aa: CASSLLGYKANEQFF

v_gene: TRBV27
abundance: few
d_gene: -
j_gene: TRBJ2-7
CDR3nt: TGTGCCAGCAGTTTAAGGGCAGGGGCCAACTACGAGCAGTACTTC
CDR3aa: CASSLRAGANYEQYF

v_gene: TRBV7-2
abundance: -
d_gene: TRBD2
j_gene: TRBJ2-1
CDR3nt: TGTGCCAGCAGCCCGCTATCTAGCGGGGTGTACAATGAGCAGTTCTTC
CDR3aa: CASSPLSSGVYNEQFF

v_gene: TRBV11-1
abundance: -
d_gene: TRBD2
j_gene: TRBJ2-7
CDR3nt: TGTGCCAGCAGCCTGCGGGGGGCGGGAGAGCAGTACTTC
CDR3aa: CASSLRGAGEQYF

v_gene: TRBV5-5
abundance: -
d_gene: -
j_gene: TRBJ1-5
CDR3nt: TGTGCCAGCAGCTTGCCCTCGGCAGGGACACAGCATTTT
CDR3aa: CASSLPSAGTQHF